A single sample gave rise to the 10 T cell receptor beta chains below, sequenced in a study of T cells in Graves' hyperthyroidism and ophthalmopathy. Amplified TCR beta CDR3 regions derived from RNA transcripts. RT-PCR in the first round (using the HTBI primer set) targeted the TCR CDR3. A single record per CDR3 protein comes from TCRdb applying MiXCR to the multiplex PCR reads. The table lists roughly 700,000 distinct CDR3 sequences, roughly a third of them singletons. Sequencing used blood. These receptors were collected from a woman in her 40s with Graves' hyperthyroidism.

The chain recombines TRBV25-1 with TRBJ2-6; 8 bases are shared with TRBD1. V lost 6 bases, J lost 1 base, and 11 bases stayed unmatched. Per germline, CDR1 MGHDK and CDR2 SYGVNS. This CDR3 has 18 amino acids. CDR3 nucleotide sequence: TGTGCCAGCAGCTCTTGGGGCCGGGACAGGTCTGGGGCCAACGTCCTGACTTTC. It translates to CASSSWGRDRSGANVLTF.

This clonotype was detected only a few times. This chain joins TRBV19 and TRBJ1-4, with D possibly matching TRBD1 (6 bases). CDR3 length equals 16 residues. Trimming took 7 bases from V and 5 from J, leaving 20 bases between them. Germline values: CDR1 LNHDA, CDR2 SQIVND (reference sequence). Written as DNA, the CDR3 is TGTGCCAGTATCACTTTCGCGACAGGTTTAAATGAAAAACTGTTTTTT. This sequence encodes CASITFATGLNEKLFF.

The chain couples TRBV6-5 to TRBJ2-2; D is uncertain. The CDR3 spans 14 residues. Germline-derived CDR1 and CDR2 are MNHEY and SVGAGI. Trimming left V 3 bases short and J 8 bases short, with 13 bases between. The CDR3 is CASSYSSARGELFF. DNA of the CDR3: TGTGCCAGCAGTTATTCTTCGGCTCGGGGGGAGCTGTTTTTT.

The CDR3 nucleotides read TGTGCCAGCAGCCTCCAGGCCATTAACTATGGCTACACCTTC. It yields the protein CASSLQAINYGYTF. The V and J genes are TRBV7-2 and TRBJ1-2; no reliable D call. The length of the CDR3 is 14 residues. V was pared by 5 bases and J by 1 base, with 11 bases between. Germline V gene lookup returns CDR1 SGHTA and CDR2 FQGNSA.

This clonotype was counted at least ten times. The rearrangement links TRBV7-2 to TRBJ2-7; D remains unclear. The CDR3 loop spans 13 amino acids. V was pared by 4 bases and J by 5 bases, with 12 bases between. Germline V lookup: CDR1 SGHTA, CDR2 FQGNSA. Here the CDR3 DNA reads TGTGCCAGCAGCTCGGAGTATCTCGACGAGCAGTACTTC. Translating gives CASSSEYLDEQYF.

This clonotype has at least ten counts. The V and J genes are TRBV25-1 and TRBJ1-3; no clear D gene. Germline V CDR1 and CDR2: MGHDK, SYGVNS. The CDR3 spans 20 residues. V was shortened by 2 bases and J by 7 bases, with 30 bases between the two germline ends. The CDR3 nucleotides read TGTGCCAGCAGTGAACCCCCACAAGGATCCGGAGGAGTTTTGGGGAACACCATATATTTT. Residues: CASSEPPQGSGGVLGNTIYF.

CDR3 bases: TGCAGTGCTATGACCAACACAGATACGCAGTATTTT. Protein: CSAMTNTDTQYF. The chain links TRBV20-1 to TRBJ2-3; no reliable D call. The V gene's germline CDR1 is DFQATT and CDR2 SNEGSKA (reference sequence). The V and J ends lost 4 bases and 2 bases respectively, with 7 bases between them. CDR3 size: 12 residues.

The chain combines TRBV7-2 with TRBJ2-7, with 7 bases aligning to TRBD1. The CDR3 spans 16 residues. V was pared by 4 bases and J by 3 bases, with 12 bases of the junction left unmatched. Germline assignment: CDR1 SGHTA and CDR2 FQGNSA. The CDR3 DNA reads TGTGCCAGCAGCTACCCCATCGACAGGGCCGACTACGAGCAGTACTTC. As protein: CASSYPIDRADYEQYF.

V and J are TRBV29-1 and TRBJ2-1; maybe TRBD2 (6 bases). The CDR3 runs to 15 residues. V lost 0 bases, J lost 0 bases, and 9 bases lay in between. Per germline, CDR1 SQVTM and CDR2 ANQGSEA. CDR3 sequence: CSVEDPRDSYNEQFF. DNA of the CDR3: TGCAGCGTTGAAGATCCGCGGGACTCCTACAATGAGCAGTTCTTC.

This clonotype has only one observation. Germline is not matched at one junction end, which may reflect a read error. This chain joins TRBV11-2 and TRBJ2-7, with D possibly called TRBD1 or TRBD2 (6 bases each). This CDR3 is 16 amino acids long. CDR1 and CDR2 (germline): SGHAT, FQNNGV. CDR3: CASSLVTGAKAYEQYF. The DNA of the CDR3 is TGCGCCAGCAGCCTCGTGACGGGGGCGAAGGCCTACGAGCAGTACTTC.